This T cell receptor (beta chain) comes out of a study of OX40 agonist ivuxolimab in advanced cancers. Germline V gene lookup returns CDR1 MNHEY and CDR2 SMNVEV (reference sequence). V shed 1 base and J 7 bases; nucleotides not matched to a gene: 8. CDR3 length equals 16 residues. Method: immunoSEQ multiplex PCR; TCRdb's copy keeps in-frame clones and lacks some. The table shows more than 50,000 clones, with approximately 78% occurring only once. The material sequenced was CD4+ or CD8+ T cells sorted from blood, taken in a trial of the OX40 agonist ivuxolimab. The rearrangement uses TRBV27 and TRBJ2-3; 10 nucleotides line up with TRBD2. The clonotype originates from an adult with an advanced solid tumor such as melanoma, head and neck, liver or kidney cancer. The chain's CDR3 is CASSLYASGGRNTQYF. In DNA, the CDR3 is TGTGCCAGCAGTTTATACGCTAGCGGGGGTAGGAATACGCAGTATTTT.